Listed below are T cell receptor beta chains from one sample, sequenced in a study of T cell responses to AZD1222 COVID-19 vaccine. Assay: immunoSEQ multiplex PCR; the TCRdb copy retains only in-frame clones and omits some. Found here are around 81,000 clones, approximately 90% of them singletons; the top ten hold approximately 8%. The sequencing here drew on peripheral blood, taken 28 days after the second AZD1222 dose. The receptors here all came from an adult who received the AZD1222 COVID-19 vaccine. The CDR3 runs from the conserved cysteine through the conserved F or W. D genes are given only for firm matches. Clone size is shown for a subset of rows, as once, few, many or a class of expanded clone.

D gene: .; V gene: TRBV28; J gene: TRBJ1-1; clone size: .; CDR3 protein: CASKGASNTEAFF; CDR3 DNA: TGTGCCAGCAAAGGGGCGTCGAACACTGAAGCTTTCTTT
D gene: .; V gene: TRBV3-1/TRBV3-2; J gene: TRBJ1-1; clone size: .; CDR3 protein: CASSPSGGTEAFF; CDR3 DNA: TGTGCCAGCAGCCCTTCCGGGGGCACTGAAGCTTTCTTT
D gene: .; V gene: TRBV9; J gene: TRBJ2-6; clone size: .; CDR3 protein: CASSGQGSGANVLTF; CDR3 DNA: TGTGCCAGCAGCGGCCAGGGCTCTGGGGCCAACGTCCTGACTTTC
D gene: .; V gene: TRBV6-1; J gene: TRBJ1-2; clone size: .; CDR3 protein: CASSDYRLGMNYGYTF; CDR3 DNA: TGTGCCAGCAGTGATTATCGACTGGGAATGAACTATGGCTACACCTTC
D gene: .; V gene: TRBV19; J gene: TRBJ2-2; clone size: .; CDR3 protein: CATQKVANTGELFF; CDR3 DNA: TGTGCCACCCAGAAAGTTGCGAACACCGGGGAGCTGTTTTTT
D gene: .; V gene: TRBV5-1; J gene: TRBJ2-2; clone size: .; CDR3 protein: CASSLGAVGELFF; CDR3 DNA: TGCGCCAGCAGCTTGGGGGCGGTCGGGGAGCTGTTTTTT
D gene: TRBD1; V gene: TRBV3-1/TRBV3-2; J gene: TRBJ1-6; clone size: .; CDR3 protein: CASSPRGGTGYNSPLHF; CDR3 DNA: TGTGCCAGCAGCCCCCGGGGCGGGACAGGGTATAATTCACCCCTCCACTTT
D gene: .; V gene: TRBV6-5; J gene: TRBJ2-2; clone size: .; CDR3 protein: CASKQWNTGELFF; CDR3 DNA: TGTGCCAGCAAACAGTGGAACACCGGGGAGCTGTTTTTT
D gene: TRBD1; V gene: TRBV7-2; J gene: TRBJ2-7; clone size: once; CDR3 protein: CASGQGHEQYF; CDR3 DNA: TGTGCCAGCGGACAGGGTCACGAGCAGTACTTC
D gene: .; V gene: TRBV21-1; J gene: TRBJ2-6; clone size: .; CDR3 protein: CASSKTGATFLSGANVLTF; CDR3 DNA: TGTGCCAGCAGCAAGACAGGGGCCACGTTTCTCTCTGGGGCCAACGTCCTGACTTTC
D gene: .; V gene: TRBV6-2/TRBV6-3; J gene: TRBJ1-2; clone size: .; CDR3 protein: CASSYSNSSPGYTF; CDR3 DNA: TGTGCCAGCAGTTACTCGAATAGTTCTCCTGGCTACACCTTC
D gene: .; V gene: TRBV9; J gene: TRBJ2-7; clone size: .; CDR3 protein: CASSAGGGTAYEQYF; CDR3 DNA: TGTGCCAGCAGCGCAGGGGGAGGGACCGCCTACGAGCAGTACTTC
D gene: .; V gene: TRBV28; J gene: TRBJ2-3; clone size: .; CDR3 protein: CASSLGDTQYF; CDR3 DNA: TGTGCCAGCAGTTTGGGGGATACGCAGTATTTT
D gene: .; V gene: TRBV29-1; J gene: TRBJ2-5; clone size: once; CDR3 protein: CSVAAVETQYF; CDR3 DNA: TGCAGCGTCGCCGCCGTGGAGACCCAGTACTTC
D gene: .; V gene: TRBV5-1; J gene: TRBJ2-7; clone size: .; CDR3 protein: CASSLGQVVNEQYF; CDR3 DNA: TGCGCCAGCAGCTTGGGACAGGTCGTGAACGAGCAGTACTTC
D gene: .; V gene: TRBV3-1/TRBV3-2; J gene: TRBJ2-2; clone size: .; CDR3 protein: CASTSNGAGTTGELFF; CDR3 DNA: TGTGCCAGCACCTCCAATGGGGCAGGGACCACCGGGGAGCTGTTTTTT
D gene: .; V gene: TRBV10-3; J gene: TRBJ1-5; clone size: .; CDR3 protein: CAISESYNSNQPQHF; CDR3 DNA: TGTGCCATCAGTGAGTCGTACAATAGCAATCAGCCCCAGCATTTT
D gene: .; V gene: TRBV29-1; J gene: TRBJ2-7; clone size: .; CDR3 protein: CSYTDGGIYEQYF; CDR3 DNA: TGCAGCTATACCGACGGGGGAATCTACGAGCAGTACTTC
D gene: TRBD1; V gene: TRBV3-1/TRBV3-2; J gene: TRBJ2-7; clone size: .; CDR3 protein: CASSQARGQGRNEQYF; CDR3 DNA: TGTGCCAGCAGCCAAGCTAGGGGACAGGGTAGGAACGAGCAGTACTTC
D gene: .; V gene: TRBV6-2/TRBV6-3; J gene: TRBJ2-5; clone size: .; CDR3 protein: CASSYGPGGQETQYF; CDR3 DNA: TGTGCCAGCAGTTACGGCCCAGGGGGGCAAGAGACCCAGTACTTC
D gene: .; V gene: TRBV18; J gene: TRBJ2-6; clone size: .; CDR3 protein: CASSLREMTPGANVLTF; CDR3 DNA: TGTGCCAGCTCCCTAAGGGAAATGACCCCTGGGGCCAACGTCCTGACTTTC
D gene: .; V gene: TRBV6-1; J gene: TRBJ1-4; clone size: .; CDR3 protein: CASSEEATNEKLFF; CDR3 DNA: TGTGCCAGCAGTGAAGAGGCGACTAATGAAAAACTGTTTTTT
D gene: TRBD2; V gene: TRBV6-5; J gene: TRBJ2-7; clone size: .; CDR3 protein: CASSQTGTSQVQYF; CDR3 DNA: TGTGCCAGCAGCCAAACCGGGACTAGCCAGGTGCAGTACTTC
D gene: .; V gene: TRBV4-1; J gene: TRBJ1-6; clone size: .; CDR3 protein: CASSQDQDSYSPLHF; CDR3 DNA: TGCGCCAGCAGCCAAGATCAGGACAGTTATTCACCCCTCCACTTT
D gene: .; V gene: TRBV12-5; J gene: TRBJ2-1; clone size: .; CDR3 protein: CASGLVLGESYNEQFF; CDR3 DNA: TGTGCTAGTGGTTTGGTACTGGGAGAATCCTACAATGAGCAGTTCTTC
D gene: .; V gene: TRBV12-3/TRBV12-4; J gene: TRBJ1-2; clone size: once; CDR3 protein: CASRGLGGPTF; CDR3 DNA: TGTGCCAGCAGGGGCCTCGGGGGTCCCACCTTC
D gene: .; V gene: TRBV6-5; J gene: TRBJ2-4; clone size: .; CDR3 protein: CASSLEALGHIQYF; CDR3 DNA: TGTGCCAGCAGCCTAGAGGCTTTGGGGCACATTCAGTACTTC
D gene: .; V gene: TRBV7-3; J gene: TRBJ2-3; clone size: .; CDR3 protein: CASSLQGGIADTQYF; CDR3 DNA: TGTGCCAGCAGCTTACAGGGGGGAATCGCAGATACGCAGTATTTT
D gene: TRBD1; V gene: TRBV6-5; J gene: TRBJ2-2; clone size: .; CDR3 protein: CASSSTGVGELFF; CDR3 DNA: TGTGCCAGCAGTTCTACAGGGGTCGGGGAGCTGTTTTTT
D gene: .; V gene: TRBV6-2/TRBV6-3; J gene: TRBJ2-7; clone size: .; CDR3 protein: CASSYAVSYEQYF; CDR3 DNA: TGTGCCAGCAGTTACGCAGTCTCCTACGAGCAGTACTTC
D gene: .; V gene: TRBV5-1; J gene: TRBJ1-2; clone size: .; CDR3 protein: CASSEPGSVGYTF; CDR3 DNA: TGCGCCAGCAGCGAACCCGGGTCCGTTGGCTACACCTTC
D gene: .; V gene: TRBV9; J gene: TRBJ2-6; clone size: .; CDR3 protein: CASSSGTLYSGANVLTF; CDR3 DNA: TGTGCCAGCAGCTCCGGGACACTTTACTCTGGGGCCAACGTCCTGACTTTC
D gene: TRBD2; V gene: TRBV7-3; J gene: TRBJ2-3; clone size: .; CDR3 protein: CASSPAAGGRADTQYF; CDR3 DNA: TGTGCCAGCAGCCCCGCGGCGGGAGGTCGGGCAGATACGCAGTATTTT
D gene: TRBD2; V gene: TRBV5-1; J gene: TRBJ2-1; clone size: .; CDR3 protein: CASSLEGLAGAYNEQFF; CDR3 DNA: TGCGCCAGCAGCTTGGAGGGACTAGCGGGGGCCTACAATGAGCAGTTCTTC
D gene: .; V gene: TRBV5-1; J gene: TRBJ2-7; clone size: .; CDR3 protein: CASTHPTEGDYEQYF; CDR3 DNA: TGCGCCAGCACCCACCCCACGGAGGGAGACTACGAGCAGTACTTC
D gene: .; V gene: TRBV5-1; J gene: TRBJ1-3; clone size: .; CDR3 protein: CASSLDRLSGNTIYF; CDR3 DNA: TGCGCCAGCAGCTTGGACAGGCTTTCTGGAAACACCATATATTTT
D gene: .; V gene: TRBV18; J gene: TRBJ2-3; clone size: once; CDR3 protein: CASSPPNRASTDTQYF; CDR3 DNA: TGTGCCAGCTCACCGCCCAACCGGGCTAGCACAGATACGCAGTATTTT
D gene: TRBD2; V gene: TRBV7-2; J gene: TRBJ2-1; clone size: once; CDR3 protein: CASSLLAGVNEQFF; CDR3 DNA: TGTGCCAGCAGCTTGCTAGCGGGAGTCAATGAGCAGTTCTTC
D gene: .; V gene: TRBV27; J gene: TRBJ2-7; clone size: few; CDR3 protein: CASSLGHEQYF; CDR3 DNA: TGTGCCAGCAGTTTAGGGCACGAGCAGTACTTC
D gene: .; V gene: TRBV6-1; J gene: TRBJ1-4; clone size: .; CDR3 protein: CASSDIDGVREKLFF; CDR3 DNA: TGTGCCAGCAGTGATATAGACGGTGTCCGGGAAAAACTGTTTTTT
D gene: .; V gene: TRBV9; J gene: TRBJ1-1; clone size: .; CDR3 protein: CASSVGGDTEAFF; CDR3 DNA: TGTGCCAGCAGCGTAGGAGGGGACACTGAAGCTTTCTTT
D gene: TRBD1; V gene: TRBV19; J gene: TRBJ1-2; clone size: .; CDR3 protein: CASMGTGGAHYGYTF; CDR3 DNA: TGTGCCAGTATGGGGACAGGGGGCGCGCACTATGGCTACACCTTC
D gene: .; V gene: TRBV19; J gene: TRBJ2-7; clone size: .; CDR3 protein: CASTRGLPRDEQYF; CDR3 DNA: TGTGCCAGTACCCGAGGACTACCTAGGGACGAGCAGTACTTC
D gene: .; V gene: TRBV11-1; J gene: TRBJ2-3; clone size: .; CDR3 protein: CASSFEGVKSDTQYF; CDR3 DNA: TGTGCCAGCAGCTTCGAGGGGGTGAAGTCAGATACGCAGTATTTT